These T cell receptor beta chains were read from a single sample in a study of shared clonotypes between healthy human individuals. Only in-frame clones appear in the TCRdb table, and some are missing; sequencing was by immunoSEQ multiplex PCR. The sample consists of roughly 1,500,000 clones, 95% to 99% of them appearing once. The specimen was naive CD4+ T cells sorted from blood. The receptors were sampled from a man aged 25 to 40 in good health. Both conserved end residues are part of each CDR3. The D gene is left open where the match is weak. Clone size appears in some rows only: once, few, many, or a class for an expanded clone.

v_call	j_call	clone_size	d_call	cdr3_nt	cdr3_aa
TRBV2	TRBJ2-1	-	TRBD2	TGTGCCAGCAGAAGACTAGCGGGAGGCGACAATGAGCAGTTCTTC	CASRRLAGGDNEQFF
TRBV28	TRBJ1-1	-	-	TGTGCCAGCAGTTTATACGGGAACACTGAAGCTTTCTTT	CASSLYGNTEAFF
TRBV6-1	TRBJ2-1	-	TRBD2	TGTGCCAGTCTAGCGGGCCATTTCGCGTACAATGAGCAGTTCTTC	CASLAGHFAYNEQFF
TRBV11-1	TRBJ2-1	-	-	TGTGCCAGCAGCTTTCGCGGACCTTCCTACAATGAGCAGTTCTTC	CASSFRGPSYNEQFF
TRBV5-1	TRBJ2-1	-	TRBD2	TGCGCCAGCAGCATCCAACTAGGGACTACCGCAGGCATGCAGTTCTTC	CASSIQLGTTAGMQFF
TRBV7-2	TRBJ2-3	-	TRBD1	TGTGCCAGCAGCTTGGACAGGGTGGCAGATACGCAGTATTTT	CASSLDRVADTQYF
TRBV15	TRBJ2-7	-	-	TGTGCCACCAGCAGAGATGCAGGGTCCTACGAGCAGTACTTC	CATSRDAGSYEQYF
TRBV7-3	TRBJ2-1	-	TRBD2	TGTGCCAGCAGCCTCGGACTAGCGGAATACAATGAGCAGTTCTTC	CASSLGLAEYNEQFF
TRBV27	TRBJ2-1	-	TRBD2	TGTGCCAGCAGAGATAGCGGGAGGGCCAAGGATGAGCAGTTCTTC	CASRDSGRAKDEQFF
TRBV19	TRBJ1-2	-	-	TGTGCCAGTAGTCCGAGGACAGCCTACTATGGCTACACCTTC	CASSPRTAYYGYTF
TRBV5-1	TRBJ2-3	once	TRBD1	TGCGCCAGCAGCTACCCAGGGGGCTTAGGGACAGATACGCAGTATTTT	CASSYPGGLGTDTQYF
TRBV5-1	TRBJ2-7	-	-	TGCGCCAGCAGCTTGGCGTGGGTCTGGGACGAGCAGTACTTC	CASSLAWVWDEQYF
TRBV2	TRBJ2-7	-	TRBD2	TGTGCCAGCAGTGATCGTTCGGGAGGATCCTACGAGCAGTACTTC	CASSDRSGGSYEQYF
TRBV7-7	TRBJ2-5	once	-	TGTGCCAGCAGCTTTTCGCGGGACGGACAAGAGACCCAGTACTTC	CASSFSRDGQETQYF
TRBV19	TRBJ1-5	-	-	TGTGCCAGTAGGTTGGGGGCCCGGCAGCCCCAGCATTTT	CASRLGARQPQHF